Presented here are 3 T cell receptor beta chains from one specimen sequenced in a study of blood T cells in healthy people across ages. The use of a sample-barcoded 5' primer and a J-beta primer mix characterized a second PCR of about 6 to 12 cycles. TCRdb re-called the 5' RACE reads through MiXCR, storing one row per CDR3 protein. In the table there are approximately 2,000,000 distinct CDR3 sequences, 35% to 50% of which are singletons. The sample was blood. These receptors were obtained from a human donor in good health.

The rearrangement joins TRBV10-3 to TRBJ1-1; weak D call: TRBD1 (6 bases). This CDR3 comprises 13 residues. From germline, CDR1 is ENHRY and CDR2 SYGVKD. The V end lost 6 bases, the J end lost 3 bases, and 11 bases lay between the germline ends. The CDR3 loop is CAISDRSDTEAFF. CDR3 sequence (DNA): TGTGCCATCAGCGACAGGTCGGACACTGAAGCTTTCTTT.

The chain is built from TRBV18 and TRBJ2-3; D gene uncertain. Germline values: CDR1 KGHSH, CDR2 LQKENI. V lost 4 bases, J lost 0 bases, and 17 bases lay in between. CDR3 length: 17 amino acids. CDR3 sequence reads: CASSLNRPFSSTDTQYF. The CDR3 nucleotides read TGTGCCAGCTCACTGAATAGGCCGTTCTCTAGCACAGATACGCAGTATTTT.

This clonotype was found a few times. The chain links TRBV6-1 to TRBJ2-5, with D perhaps TRBD1 or TRBD2 (6 bases each). The CDR3 contains 16 residues. Trimming left V 4 bases short and J 4 bases short, with 19 bases between. Germline CDR1 and CDR2: MNHNS and SASEGT. CDR3 in DNA: TGTGCCAGCAGTGCTCCCGGACGGGGGCGGACAGAGACCCAGTACTTC. It codes for CASSAPGRGRTETQYF.